The entry below gives a single T cell receptor (beta chain) sequence along with its context. What it recognizes is unknown. The assay was immunoSEQ multiplex PCR, and TCRdb's table has in-frame clones only and misses some. The table lists 6,500 to 8,500 clones, 85% to 95% of them singletons, with roughly 1.6% in the top ten. The source of the sample is a study of lymphopenia after photon versus proton radiotherapy. The CDR3 loop spans 17 amino acids. Trimming took off 1 base at V and 10 bases at J, with 20 bases between the two ends. Germline-derived CDR1 and CDR2 are SGHAT and FQNNGV. Study results and limitations: Proton therapy kept repertoires fairly stable, unlike photons, which gained effector/memory cells.

The specimen comprised peripheral blood, sampled from a patient treated with photon-based radiotherapy. The origin of this receptor is a woman in her 50s with cholangiocarcinoma. The chain recombines TRBV11-2 with TRBJ1-6; no clear D. DNA of the CDR3: TGTGCCAGCAGCTTAGGCACCGGCAGATCCTCGGGATCACCCCTCCACTTT. Encoded protein: CASSLGTGRSSGSPLHF.